This is a list of T cell receptor beta chains from one sample in a study of shared clonotypes between healthy human individuals. Sequencing was performed with immunoSEQ multiplex PCR; in TCRdb, only in-frame clones are kept and a portion is missing. The sample has about a million clones, approximately 70% seen once. Material: memory CD4+ T cells sorted from blood. All receptors come from a man aged 18 to 35 in good health. The CDR3 runs from the conserved cysteine through the conserved F or W. D genes are given only for firm matches. Only part of the rows carry a size: once, few, many, or a class if the clone is expanded.

d_gene,v_gene,j_gene,abundance,CDR3nt,CDR3aa
TRBD1,TRBV28,TRBJ1-5,NA,TGTGCCAGCAGTTCCGCGGAGGGACAGGGAGGTCAGCCCCAGCATTTT,CASSSAEGQGGQPQHF
NA,TRBV28,TRBJ1-3,few,TGTGCCAGCAGGTCCGGGACACAACCGGGAAACACCATATATTTT,CASRSGTQPGNTIYF
NA,TRBV6-1,TRBJ1-5,few,TGTGCCAGCAGCGCGAGGAGCGGGGATCAGCCCCAGCATTTT,CASSARSGDQPQHF
TRBD2,TRBV11-2,TRBJ2-7,NA,TGTGCCAGCAGCTTAGCACTAGCGGGGGGGCCGGACGAGCAGTACTTC,CASSLALAGGPDEQYF
NA,TRBV30,TRBJ1-5,NA,TGTGCCTGGAGTGACAGGGTGGATCAGCCCCAGCATTTT,CAWSDRVDQPQHF
TRBD2,TRBV7-2,TRBJ2-3,NA,TGTGCCAGCAGCTCCGAGCGGGGGGTGGGTACGCAGTATTTT,CASSSERGVGTQYF
TRBD1,TRBV30,TRBJ2-2,NA,TGTGCCTGGAATCTACAGGGGAGCGGGGAGCTGTTTTTT,CAWNLQGSGELFF
TRBD2,TRBV11-2,TRBJ2-1,NA,TGTGCCAGCAGCCCTTCTAGCGGGAGGTACTACAATGAGCAGTTCTTC,CASSPSSGRYYNEQFF
NA,TRBV7-8,TRBJ1-2,few,TGTGCCAGCAGCTTAGGCGGGGGCGTCTATGGCTACACCTTC,CASSLGGGVYGYTF
TRBD2,TRBV9,TRBJ2-1,NA,TGTGCCAGCAGCGTAGGCGGCGCGGGAGACGGTTTTTCCAATGAGCAGTTCTTC,CASSVGGAGDGFSNEQFF
NA,TRBV10-3,TRBJ1-2,NA,TGTGCCGTCAGTGGGGGCGACTATGGCTACACCTTC,CAVSGGDYGYTF
NA,TRBV4-1,TRBJ2-3,NA,TGCGCCAGCAGGCTTCAGCGAACGAGGACAGATACGCAGTATTTT,CASRLQRTRTDTQYF
TRBD2,TRBV7-9,TRBJ2-7,NA,TGTGCCAGCAGCCGGGGGGGCGAGGGGACCTACGAGCAGTACTTC,CASSRGGEGTYEQYF
NA,TRBV5-1,TRBJ2-7,NA,TGCGCCAGCAGCTTAAACGACTACGAGCAGTACTTC,CASSLNDYEQYF
TRBD1,TRBV7-9,TRBJ1-6,NA,TGTGCCAGCAGCACCGGACAGGCCTATAATTCACCCCTCCACTTT,CASSTGQAYNSPLHF
TRBD1,TRBV19,TRBJ2-1,many,TGTGCCAGTAGTGGACAGGGGATCGGTGAGCAGTTCTTC,CASSGQGIGEQFF
NA,TRBV5-1,TRBJ2-6,NA,TGCGCCAGCAGCTCGAGGGTGCTGGGTGGGGCCAACGTCCTGACTTTC,CASSSRVLGGANVLTF